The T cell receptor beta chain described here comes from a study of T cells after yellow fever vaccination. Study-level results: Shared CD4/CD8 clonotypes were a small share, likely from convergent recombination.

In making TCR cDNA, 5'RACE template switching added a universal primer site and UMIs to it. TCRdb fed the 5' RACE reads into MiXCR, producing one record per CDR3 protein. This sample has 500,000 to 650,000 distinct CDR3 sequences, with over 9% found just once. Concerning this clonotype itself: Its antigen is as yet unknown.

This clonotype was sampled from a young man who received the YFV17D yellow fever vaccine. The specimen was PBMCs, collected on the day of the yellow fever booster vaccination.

The CDR3 is CASSLTLAGVLETQYF. The CDR3 DNA follows: TGCGCCAGCAGCTTGACCCTAGCGGGAGTGTTGGAGACCCAGTACTTC. The chain links TRBV5-1 to TRBJ2-5, with 10 bases that match TRBD2. The CDR3 extends over 16 amino acids. CDR1 is SGHRS, CDR2 YFSETQ, per germline. Germline trimming cut 1 base from V and 5 bases from J; bases unmatched to any gene: 8.